The TCR beta chain under discussion was sequenced for a study of blood T cell repertoires in COVID-19. Under the authors' procedure: Reference gene primers were amplified, and this amplification served to estimate nucleated cell counts. The assay was immunoSEQ multiplex PCR, and TCRdb's table has in-frame clones only and misses some. That table is the source of V, J and clone size, and D and trimming were worked out from the DNA. This table holds about 250,000 clones, more than 70% found once. CDR3 length equals 12 residues. V gave up 2 bases and J gave up 11 bases, with 12 bases separating them. The germline V gene encodes CDR1 MDHEN and CDR2 SYDVKM.

Sequencing was performed on peripheral blood. This rearrangement joins TRBV28 to TRBJ1-1, with a tentative D call TRBD1 (5 bases). The TCR sequence derives from a man older than 75 with acute or convalescent COVID-19. Here the CDR3 reads CASSLGGERAFF. The CDR3 bases are TGTGCCAGCAGTTTAGGGGGGGAGAGGGCTTTCTTT.